The 3 T cell receptor beta chains below were found in one sample sequenced in a study of cytomegalovirus exposure and HLA in healthy donors. Primers: 60 Vbeta forward and 13 Jbeta reverse. Some clones are missing from TCRdb's copy, which holds only in-frame ones; the method was immunoSEQ multiplex PCR. The data hold about 160,000 clones, with approximately 79% observed a single time. Sample: PBMCs. Source of these receptors: a man aged 35 to 55 in good health and CMV-seronegative.

The chain carries TRBV28 and TRBJ1-2; 8 positions agree with TRBD1. Germline V gene sequence: CDR1 MDHEN, CDR2 SYDVKM. The CDR3 extends over 15 amino acids. The V gene end was trimmed by 4 bases and the J gene end by 6 bases; junction bases not matched to a gene: 10. The CDR3 DNA reads as TGTGCCAGCAGTTCAACAGGGGGTCGTGGAAATGGCTACACCTTC. The encoded protein is CASSSTGGRGNGYTF.

The chain has TRBV2 and TRBJ2-3; 9 bases line up with TRBD1. The CDR3 extends over 16 amino acids. Germline V gives CDR1 SNHLY, CDR2 FYNNEI. V lost 7 bases, J lost 0 bases, and 8 bases stayed unmatched. The CDR3 is CASTKGGTGSTDTQYF. CDR3 DNA sequence: TGTGCCAGCACTAAGGGGGGGACAGGGAGCACAGATACGCAGTATTTT.

This clone has a handful of counts. This chain links TRBV7-9 with TRBJ2-6, with 11 bases that match TRBD1. Germline V gene sequence: CDR1 SEHNR, CDR2 FQNEAQ (reference sequence). The CDR3 spans 18 residues. With 7 bases clipped from V and 0 bases from J, the junction kept 8 bases outside the gene matches. The CDR3 reads CASITRGQGDSGANVLTF. As DNA, the CDR3 is TGTGCCAGCATCACCCGGGGACAGGGGGACTCTGGGGCCAACGTCCTGACTTTC.